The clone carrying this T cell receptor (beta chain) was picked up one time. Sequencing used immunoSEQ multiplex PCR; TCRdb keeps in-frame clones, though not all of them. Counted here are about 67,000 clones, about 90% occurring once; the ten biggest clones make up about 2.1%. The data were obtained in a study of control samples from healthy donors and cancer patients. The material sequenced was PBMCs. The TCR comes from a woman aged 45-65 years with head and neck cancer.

The CDR3 spells CAWSAGVSEAFF. The CDR3 coding sequence is TGTGCCTGGAGTGCGGGGGTTTCTGAAGCTTTCTTT. The rearrangement joins TRBV30 to TRBJ1-1; D perhaps matches TRBD1 (5 bases). Trimming pared 1 base from V and 6 bases from J, leaving 9 bases between. Germline loops: CDR1 GTSNPN, CDR2 SVGIG (reference sequence). The CDR3 consists of 12 residues.